The 5 T cell receptor beta chains below all came from one sample that was sequenced in a study of T cells in Graves' hyperthyroidism and ophthalmopathy. The investigators amplified TCR beta CDR3 regions from RNA transcripts. RT-PCR in the first round (using the HTBI primer set) targeted the TCR CDR3. One entry per CDR3 protein results from TCRdb running MiXCR on the multiplex PCR reads. This sample has 300,000 to 450,000 distinct CDR3 sequences, with about 18% found just once. Sequenced input: blood. The source is a young man with Graves' ophthalmopathy.

The rearrangement joins TRBV7-9 to TRBJ1-1; 7 bases match TRBD1. J gave up 1 base and V 4 bases, and 6 bases lay outside the gene matches. There are 15 residues in the CDR3. Germline V gives CDR1 SEHNR, CDR2 FQNEAQ (reference sequence). CDR3 in amino acids: CASSSQQGRNTEAFF. CDR3 nucleotide sequence: TGTGCCAGCAGCTCTCAACAGGGGAGGAACACTGAAGCTTTCTTT. The variable domain in full, completed from reference TRBV7-9 and TRBJ1-1, reads DTGVSQNPRHKITKRGQNVTFRCDPISEHNRLYWYRQTLGQGPEFLTYFQNEAQLEKSRLLSDRFSAERPKGSFSTLEIQRTEQGDSAMYLCASSSQQGRNTEAFFGQGTRLTVV.

The rearrangement links TRBV7-9 to TRBJ2-7; 11 bases align to TRBD2. Losses at the gene ends were 6 bases for V and 6 bases for J; bases not matched to a gene: 13. This CDR3 region has 16 residues. Germline CDR1 SEHNR, CDR2 FQNEAQ (reference sequence). The CDR3 protein is CASSRDSSGGRVEQYF. Here the CDR3 DNA reads TGTGCCAGCAGTCGGGACTCTAGCGGGGGGCGTGTCGAGCAGTACTTC.

This clonotype has ten or more counts. This rearrangement joins TRBV2 to TRBJ2-2, with 8 bases lining up with TRBD2. CDR3 size: 13 residues. J lost 5 bases, V lost 7 bases, and 3 bases had no gene match. Germline V gene data show CDR1 as SNHLY and CDR2 as FYNNEI. Written as DNA, the CDR3 is TGTGCCAGCATCGGGAGGGGAACCGGGGAGCTGTTTTTT. Encoded protein: CASIGRGTGELFF.

The sample holds many counts of this clonotype. The chain is built from TRBV2 and TRBJ1-6, with 11 nucleotides matching TRBD1. Unmatched junction bases numbered 5, after V lost 6 bases and J lost 10 bases. This CDR3 is built from 14 residues. Germline loops: CDR1 SNHLY, CDR2 FYNNEI. CDR3 in DNA: TGTGCCAGCAGGGGACAGGGGGGCTGGTCACCCCTCCACTTT. It is translated as CASRGQGGWSPLHF.

This clonotype appeared a few times. The chain joins TRBV15 to TRBJ2-1; D possibly matches TRBD1 or TRBD2 (5 bases each). Trimming removed 3 bases from V and 10 bases from J, with 16 bases in between. This CDR3 has 14 residues. Germline values: CDR1 LNHNV, CDR2 YYDKDF (reference sequence). CDR3 amino acids: CATSSRDGLREQFF. The DNA of the CDR3 is TGTGCCACCAGCAGCCGGGACGGGCTCAGGGAGCAGTTCTTC.